This T cell receptor (beta chain) was captured in a study of graft-versus-host responses after intestinal transplantation. This CDR3 contains 13 residues. Germline CDR1 and CDR2: SGHDT and YYEEEE. V lost 1 base and J 2 bases, leaving 6 bases between the germline ends. On this clone itself: Its specificity is not known.

Assay used: immunoSEQ multiplex PCR; TCRdb lists only in-frame clones, some missing. The sample gives some 130,000 clones, around 90% of which show up once; around 0.15% is in the top ten. The clonotype was recovered from a human donor who received an intestinal transplant. The chain recombines TRBV5-6 with TRBJ2-5; D uncertain. The specimen was unstimulated CD4+ T cells sorted from spleen or lymph node cells, collected before intestinal transplant. Here the CDR3 DNA reads TGTGCCAGCAGCTTGCCGTCTCAAGAGACCCAGTACTTC. Protein sequence: CASSLPSQETQYF.